This TCR beta chain was obtained from a study of Ad26.COV2.S vaccination and SARS-CoV-2 variants. About the research overall: The donor participated in the COV1001 trial, in its Ad26.COV2.S arm. Each vaccinee took Ad26.COV2.S intramuscularly, once or twice 56 days apart. Overall study findings and caveats: Those who received vaccine or placebo ended up with similar non-spike TCR breadth. Reported findings describe substantial breadth in spike-specific CD8+ and CD4+ T cell responses following vaccination.

Documented treatment: some 20 received Ad26.COV2.S at low or high dose, single or two shots; several received placebo; per-sample allocation not given. The study sampled participants on day 63 after the first vaccine or placebo injection. The protocol was immunoSEQ multiplex PCR, while the TCRdb copy is restricted to in-frame clones and leaves out a portion. The sample has fewer than 600,000 clones; approximately 90% are singletons. The junction had 6 bases not matched to a gene; V was cut back by 4 bases and J by 10 bases. Germline V gene lookup returns CDR1 SEHNR and CDR2 FQNEAQ (reference sequence). This CDR3 is 14 amino acids long. This clone was seen just once. Its antigen is not identified.

V gene TRBV7-9 combines with J gene TRBJ2-3; 12 bases match TRBD1. The sample in question was peripheral blood, obtained in a trial of Ad26.COV2.S vaccine versus placebo. This clonotype originated in a person aged 18-60 years who received the Ad26.COV2.S COVID-19 vaccine or a placebo. As DNA, the CDR3 is TGTGCCAGCAGCTCCGGGACAGGGGGCGAGGCGCAGTATTTT. Translation gives CASSSGTGGEAQYF.